This T cell receptor (beta chain) was sequenced in a study of cytomegalovirus exposure and HLA in healthy donors. PCR primers comprised 60 Vbeta and 13 Jbeta primers. Clones were sequenced by immunoSEQ multiplex PCR, and TCRdb holds only the in-frame ones, with some missing. The sample yields 90,000 to 110,000 clones, around 85% seen once. This CDR3 comprises 17 residues. Per the germline V gene, CDR1 is SGHNT and CDR2 is YYREEE (reference sequence). V lost 5 bases to trimming and J lost 1 base; unmatched junction nucleotides: 13. Sample: PBMCs. This sequence originates from a man between 25 and 39 years old in good health and CMV-seropositive. V and J are TRBV5-4 and TRBJ1-1; the match to TRBD1 covers 8 bases. This CDR3 reads CASRLHSGGDWNTEAFF. The CDR3 coding sequence is TGTGCCAGCAGGCTCCACTCAGGGGGCGATTGGAACACTGAAGCTTTCTTT.